This T cell receptor (beta chain) was captured in a study of T cells in Graves' hyperthyroidism and ophthalmopathy. Amplified TCR beta CDR3 regions came from RNA transcripts. The study used the HTBI primer set for a first-round RT-PCR of the TCR CDR3. TCRdb recomputed calls from the multiplex PCR reads with MiXCR, one row per CDR3 protein. In the table there are approximately 560,000 distinct CDR3 sequences, more than 15% of which are singletons. Study-level points and caveats: Most clonotypes expanded in thyroid above 0.001 were likewise present in blood.

This clonotype was seen only a few times. Its antigen remains unidentified. The V gene's germline CDR1 is LGHDT and CDR2 YNNKEL (reference sequence). There are 16 residues in the CDR3. The ends were cut back, 0 bases at V and 6 bases at J, with 15 bases in the middle. For Graves' hyperthyroidism to be stable, ophthalmopathy could not progress within 18 months. Clinical symptoms, serum thyroxine, TRAb, thyroid ultrasound and orbital computed tomography informed diagnoses. The receptor's source is a woman in her twenties or thirties with Graves' hyperthyroidism. The chain uses TRBV3-1 and TRBJ1-5; D gene unclear. Sequenced sample: blood. CDR3 sequence: CASSQELAGAGQPQHF. As DNA, the CDR3 is TGTGCCAGCAGCCAAGAACTAGCGGGAGCGGGTCAGCCCCAGCATTTT.